This TCR beta chain was identified in a study of T cells in tuberculosis. Germline CDR1 and CDR2: LNHDA and SQIVND (reference sequence). This CDR3 is 16 amino acids long. V was clipped by 1 base and J by 5 bases; unmatched bases: 6. Time point given: new active TB diagnosis, blood taken before or within 7 days of starting treatment. Profiling relied on immunoSEQ multiplex PCR, and the TCRdb table lists in-frame clones only, not all of them. This table holds approximately 53,000 clones, nearly 95% found once. The chain recombines TRBV19 with TRBJ2-7; 12 bases agree with TRBD2. The specimen comprised PBMCs, sampled at tuberculosis diagnosis. The source of this sequence is an adult with tuberculosis. CDR3 residues: CASSIGLTSGRDEQYF. The CDR3 DNA sequence: TGTGCCAGTAGTATAGGCCTGACTAGCGGGAGAGACGAGCAGTACTTC.